The next 23 T cell receptor beta chains were all read from a single sample in a study of vaccination effects on CD4 cells after COVID-19. Measured with immunoSEQ multiplex PCR; TCRdb has only the in-frame clones, and not every one. The sample shows tens of thousands of clones, 65% to 80% of them seen only once. With the ViraFEST assay, the study expanded antigen-specific CD4+ T cells using viral peptide pools, then sequenced them. Isolation of CD4+ T cells took place after 10 to 11 days of culture. Testing of the vaccine recipients showed negative nucleocapsid antibodies and no prior SARS-CoV-2 infection. These receptors have no identified antigens. The source material was CD4+ T cells from PBMCs cultured with HCoV-NL63 spike peptides, sampled before COVID-19 vaccination. The receptor set was obtained from a human donor who received a COVID-19 vaccine.

This clone has only a few counts. The CDR3, as DNA: TGTGCCAGCAGCTCGACAGGGGGCACCGGGGAGCTGTTTTTT. Protein: CASSSTGGTGELFF. The J gene is TRBJ2-2, the V gene TRBV7-9; TRBD1 matches 9 bases. This CDR3 has 14 amino acids. J gave up 4 bases and V 4 bases, and 1 base lay outside the gene matches. Germline CDR1 reads SEHNR; CDR2 reads FQNEAQ (reference sequence).

The chain combines TRBV6-2 or TRBV6-3 with TRBJ2-7, with TRBD1 identical over 8 bases. J gave up 2 bases and V 5 bases, and 5 bases lay outside the gene matches. The germline V gene has CDR1 MNHEY and CDR2 SVGEGT. This CDR3 is 14 amino acids long. This CDR3 reads CASSAPGQAYEQYV. The CDR3, as DNA: TGTGCCAGCAGTGCCCCGGGACAGGCCTACGAGCAGTACGTC.

V usage is TRBV9 and J usage is TRBJ2-3; TRBD2 agrees at 9 bases. The V gene's germline CDR1 is SGDLS and CDR2 YYNGEE. CDR3 length equals 13 residues. Unmatched junction bases numbered 6, after V lost 6 bases and J lost 7 bases. Here the CDR3 reads CASTAGGVNTQYF. In DNA form, the CDR3 reads TGTGCCAGCACAGCGGGGGGCGTGAATACGCAGTATTTT.

The rearrangement links TRBV18 to TRBJ2-1; TRBD1 aligns across 10 bases. Germline values: CDR1 KGHSH, CDR2 LQKENI. The CDR3 sequence is 18 residues long. The trim removed 0 bases at V and 3 bases at J, leaving 8 bases unmatched. The CDR3 nucleotides read TGTGCCAGCTCACCACCTACGGGACAGGGGATAGGCTACAATGAGCAGTTCTTC. As protein: CASSPPTGQGIGYNEQFF.

This clone has a handful of counts. The chain has TRBV7-9 and TRBJ1-1; D unresolved. From germline, CDR1 is SEHNR and CDR2 FQNEAQ (reference sequence). The CDR3 consists of 12 residues. The V gene lost 3 bases and the J gene lost 3 bases, with 5 bases spanning the gap. CDR3 region: CASSLEDTEAFF. The DNA for the CDR3 is TGTGCCAGCAGCTTGGAGGACACTGAAGCTTTCTTT.

The genes are TRBV28 and TRBJ1-5; D is possibly TRBD1 (6 bases). Per the germline V gene, CDR1 is MDHEN and CDR2 is SYDVKM. Trimming pared 4 bases from V and 0 bases from J, leaving 13 bases between. The CDR3 sequence is 16 residues long. The CDR3 DNA sequence: TGTGCCAGCAGTTCAGGACAGACCGATAGCAATCAGCCCCAGCATTTT. Encoded protein: CASSSGQTDSNQPQHF.

The V call is TRBV27, the J call TRBJ1-1; D is ambiguous. V was pared by 2 bases and J by 3 bases, with 13 bases between. Germline V gene data show CDR1 as MNHEY and CDR2 as SMNVEV (reference sequence). The CDR3 has 15 residues. CDR3 coding DNA: TGTGCCAGCAGTTTAATCCGGGTTCGGGACACTGAAGCTTTCTTT. As protein: CASSLIRVRDTEAFF.

The gene calls are TRBV5-1 and TRBJ1-6; D remains unclear. The germline V gene has CDR1 SGHRS and CDR2 YFSETQ. V lost 0 bases and J lost 0, with 7 bases in between. CDR3 size: 16 residues. The CDR3 is CASSLDVSSYNSPLHF. The CDR3 DNA reads TGCGCCAGCAGCTTGGACGTTAGCTCCTATAATTCACCCCTCCACTTT.

Only a few counts were recorded for this clone. The chain has TRBV6-2 or TRBV6-3 and TRBJ1-2; D not resolved. With 2 bases removed from V and 2 bases from J, the gap between germline ends came to 6 bases. Looked up from germline, CDR1 is MNHEY and CDR2 is SVGEGT. CDR3 length: 13 amino acids. DNA for the CDR3: TGTGCCAGCAGTTACCTGGGGAACTATGGCTACACCTTC. This codes for CASSYLGNYGYTF.

The J gene is TRBJ1-1, the V gene TRBV6-5; the D gene is possibly TRBD1 (5 bases). This CDR3 comprises 11 residues. V was clipped by 6 bases and J by 13 bases, with 15 bases between them. The germline gives CDR1 MNHEY, CDR2 SVGAGI. The CDR3 region is CASSWGQGVFF. Written as DNA, the CDR3 is TGTGCCAGCAGCTGGGGCCAAGGGGTTTTCTTT.

This clone has a single count. The chain employs TRBV3-1 (or the pseudogene TRBV3-2) and TRBJ2-5; D is undetermined. Germline-derived CDR1 and CDR2 are LGHDT and YNNKEL (reference sequence). The ends were cut back, 4 bases at V and 4 bases at J, with 7 bases in the middle. CDR3 length: 12 residues. The CDR3 DNA reads as TGTGCCAGCAGCCCCTCCCTAGAGACCCAGTACTTC. This encodes CASSPSLETQYF.

The rearrangement joins TRBV6-2 or TRBV6-3 to TRBJ2-2; D may match TRBD1 or TRBD2 (5 bases each). Germline loops: CDR1 MNHEY, CDR2 SVGEGT. Deletions cut 0 bases from V and 0 bases from J, with 17 bases between. The CDR3 is 19 residues long. CDR3 protein: CASSYSRGVGVPNTGELFF. The CDR3 region has the DNA TGTGCCAGCAGTTACTCTAGGGGAGTGGGGGTCCCGAACACCGGGGAGCTGTTTTTT.

CDR3 loop: CAWSVQANSPLHF. The CDR3 nucleotides read TGTGCCTGGAGTGTACAGGCTAATTCACCCCTCCACTTT. V gene TRBV30 combines with J gene TRBJ1-6; perhaps TRBD1 as D (5 bases). Trimming shortened V by 0 bases and J by 6 bases, and 6 bases separated the two germline ends. Germline lookup yields CDR1 GTSNPN and CDR2 SVGIG (reference sequence). The CDR3 loop spans 13 amino acids. The variable domain in full, with the rest retrieved from reference TRBV30 and TRBJ1-6, is SQTIHQWPATLVQPVGSPLSLECTVEGTSNPNLYWYRQAAGRGLQLLFYSVGIGQISSEVPQNLSASRPQDRQFILSSKKLLLSDSGFYLCAWSVQANSPLHFGNGTRLTVT.

The rearrangement links TRBV21-1 to TRBJ2-4; the listed D gene, TRBD1, was not tested against the DNA. TRBV21-1 is listed as a pseudogene. CDR3 size: 14 residues. The CDR3 sequence is CASGPTRAKNIQYF. Here the CDR3 DNA reads TGTGCCAGCGGGCCAACACGAGCCAAAAACATTCAGTACTTC.

For the CDR3, the DNA is TGTGCCACCAGTGAAGGACTAGCGGGGGGGCCTGAGACCCAGTACTTC. This sequence encodes CATSEGLAGGPETQYF. The chain carries TRBV24-1 and TRBJ2-5, with 15 bases matching TRBD2. V dropped 4 bases and J dropped 5; count of bases not matched to a gene: 4. The CDR3 sequence is 16 residues long. The germline V gene encodes CDR1 KGHDR and CDR2 SFDVKD.

The V and J genes are TRBV24-1 and TRBJ2-5; 13 positions agree with TRBD2. Per germline, CDR1 KGHDR and CDR2 SFDVKD. V gave up 9 bases and J gave up 5 bases; unmatched junction bases: 8. The CDR3 loop spans 15 amino acids. The CDR3 loop reads CATSGTSGEGETQYF. The CDR3 coding sequence is TGTGCCACCTCCGGGACTAGCGGGGAGGGGGAGACCCAGTACTTC.

This rearrangement joins TRBV18 to TRBJ1-1, with D hard to call. Germline values: CDR1 KGHSH, CDR2 LQKENI. The V and J ends lost 4 bases and 3 bases respectively, with 9 bases between them. CDR3 length: 13 amino acids. CDR3 residues: CASSRIRDTEAFF. The CDR3 coding sequence is TGTGCCAGCTCACGTATCCGGGACACTGAAGCTTTCTTT.

In its sample, this clone was seen a few times. V gene TRBV30 combines with J gene TRBJ2-3, with TRBD1 as a possible D gene (6 bases). CDR3 length equals 15 residues. Deletions cut 1 base from V and 0 bases from J, with 11 bases between. CDR1 and CDR2 from the germline V gene are GTSNPN and SVGIG (reference sequence). CDR3 amino acids: CAWSEGDTSTDTQYF. As DNA, the CDR3 is TGTGCCTGGAGTGAAGGGGACACTAGCACAGATACGCAGTATTTT. Combining the CDR3 with reference TRBV30 and TRBJ2-3 gives the whole variable domain SQTIHQWPATLVQPVGSPLSLECTVEGTSNPNLYWYRQAAGRGLQLLFYSVGIGQISSEVPQNLSASRPQDRQFILSSKKLLLSDSGFYLCAWSEGDTSTDTQYFGPGTRLTVL.

The chain combines TRBV11-2 with TRBJ2-5; possibly TRBD2 for D (6 bases). Germline V gene lookup returns CDR1 SGHAT and CDR2 FQNNGV. V lost 2 bases and J 5 bases, leaving 12 bases between the germline ends. This CDR3 contains 14 residues. The CDR3 loop reads CASSLTPGRETQYF. In nucleotides, the CDR3 is TGTGCCAGCAGCTTAACCCCGGGGAGGGAGACCCAGTACTTC.

V usage is TRBV24-1 and J usage is TRBJ2-3, with unresolved D. The CDR3 covers 13 residues. The V end lost 9 bases, the J end lost 2 bases, and 11 bases lay between the germline ends. Per germline, CDR1 KGHDR and CDR2 SFDVKD. The CDR3 region has the DNA TGTGCCACCGTCGACATCAACACAGATACGCAGTATTTT. Protein: CATVDINTDTQYF.

The chain combines TRBV14 with TRBJ2-3; no clear D. Per the germline V gene, CDR1 is SGHDN and CDR2 is FVKESK. With 1 base removed from V and 4 bases from J, the gap between germline ends came to 3 bases. The CDR3 totals 12 residues. CDR3 coding DNA: TGTGCCAGCAGCCAAGGGGCAGATACGCAGTATTTT. Its translation: CASSQGADTQYF.

The chain joins TRBV11-2 to TRBJ1-3, with D perhaps TRBD1 (5 bases). The V gene lost 3 bases and the J gene lost 9 bases, with 15 bases spanning the gap. Germline V CDR1 and CDR2: SGHAT, FQNNGV. The CDR3 is made up of 14 amino acids. The CDR3 bases are TGTGCCAGCAGCTTGATCGAGAGGGGAGGCACCATATATTTT. Its protein is CASSLIERGGTIYF.

The chain combines TRBV4-1 with TRBJ1-4; D is possibly TRBD1 (6 bases). This CDR3 spans 17 amino acids. V shed 2 bases and J shed 5 bases, with 18 bases lying between them. CDR1 and CDR2 from the germline V gene are MGHRA and YSYEKL. The CDR3 spells CASSQLRGGGLNEKLFF. The CDR3 DNA reads TGCGCCAGCAGCCAACTTCGGGGTGGGGGGCTAAATGAAAAACTGTTTTTT.